These T cell receptor beta chains were read from a single sample in a study of blood T cell repertoires in COVID-19. TCRdb's table, derived via immunoSEQ multiplex PCR, lists solely in-frame clones and lacks some. The table includes fewer than 300,000 clones, about 89% detected once. Sequencing used peripheral blood. The receptors here all came from a woman under 40 with COVID-19, enrolled during active disease. Both conserved end residues are part of each CDR3. D genes are given only for firm matches. A clone size is listed for some rows: how often the clone was seen (once, few, many), or a class if it is expanded.

TRBJ2-1	TRBV7-9	TRBD2	once	CASSLARLAVNEQFF	TGTGCCAGCAGCTTAGCGCGGCTAGCGGTGAATGAGCAGTTCTTC
TRBJ1-4	TRBV11-2	TRBD1	.	CASSFGQGWEKLFF	TGTGCCAGCAGCTTCGGACAGGGATGGGAAAAACTGTTTTTT
TRBJ2-2	TRBV15	.	.	CATSRDRSTGELFF	TGTGCCACCAGCAGAGATCGGAGCACCGGGGAGCTGTTTTTT
TRBJ1-1	TRBV5-1	.	.	CASSQFQGSETEAFF	TGCGCCAGCAGTCAGTTCCAGGGGTCGGAAACTGAAGCTTTCTTT
TRBJ1-2	TRBV19	.	.	CASSSSSYGYTF	TGTGCCAGTAGTAGCAGTTCCTATGGCTACACCTTC
TRBJ2-2	TRBV29-1	.	.	CSVRPGAGELFF	TGCAGCGTTCGACCGGGGGCCGGGGAGCTGTTTTTT
TRBJ1-1	TRBV12-3/TRBV12-4	.	.	CASIRREAAFF	TGTGCCAGCATCCGAAGGGAGGCTGCTTTCTTT
TRBJ2-3	TRBV5-1	TRBD2	once	CASSFPSGSLADTQYF	TGCGCCAGCAGCTTCCCTAGCGGGAGTCTTGCAGATACGCAGTATTTT
TRBJ2-7	TRBV11-1	.	.	CASSSDRRGEQYF	TGTGCCAGCAGCTCGGACAGGAGGGGCGAGCAGTACTTC
TRBJ2-7	TRBV13	TRBD2	once	CASSPGLASYEQYF	TGTGCCAGCAGCCCGGGACTAGCCTCCTACGAGCAGTACTTC
TRBJ1-1	TRBV5-4	.	.	CASSRAAGGALGTEAFF	TGTGCCAGCAGCAGGGCGGCGGGGGGGGCGCTGGGCACTGAAGCTTTCTTT
TRBJ1-1	TRBV30	.	.	CAWIKISTHSGTEAFF	TGTGCCTGGATCAAAATTTCGACTCACTCGGGCACTGAAGCTTTCTTT
TRBJ2-7	TRBV19	TRBD2	once	CASSIGTSGTAEQYF	TGTGCCAGTAGTATTGGGACTAGCGGGACCGCCGAGCAGTACTTC
TRBJ2-7	TRBV5-8	.	.	CASSLRGRGQNIYEQYF	TGTGCCAGCAGCTTGAGGGGGAGAGGACAGAACATCTACGAGCAGTACTTC
TRBJ1-4	TRBV19	TRBD1	once	CASSTRTGNEKLFF	TGTGCCAGTAGTACAAGGACAGGAAATGAAAAACTGTTTTTT
TRBJ2-7	TRBV7-2	.	.	CASSLGAGHYEQYF	TGTGCCAGCAGCTTAGGGGCGGGTCATTACGAGCAGTACTTC
TRBJ1-2	TRBV5-1	.	.	CASSSDPDGANYGYTF	TGCGCCAGCAGCTCAGACCCCGACGGAGCTAACTATGGCTACACCTTC
TRBJ1-4	TRBV28	.	.	CASAVYATNEKLFF	TGTGCCAGCGCGGTTTATGCAACTAATGAAAAACTGTTTTTT
TRBJ1-2	TRBV28	TRBD1	.	CASSPLDRVYGYTF	TGTGCCAGCAGTCCCTTGGACAGGGTCTATGGCTACACCTTC
TRBJ1-1	TRBV7-6	.	.	CASSRRRGDTEAFF	TGTGCCAGCAGTCGCCGACGCGGGGACACTGAAGCTTTCTTT
TRBJ2-7	TRBV5-4	TRBD2	.	CASSSPGTSNEQYF	TGTGCCAGCAGCTCCCCCGGGACTAGTAACGAGCAGTACTTC
TRBJ1-1	TRBV6-5	.	.	CASSQARGTEAFF	TGTGCCAGCAGCCAAGCACGGGGCACTGAAGCTTTCTTT
TRBJ2-3	TRBV24-1	TRBD2	.	CATMLAGADTQYF	TGTGCCACCATGCTAGCGGGAGCAGATACGCAGTATTTT
TRBJ2-7	TRBV11-2	TRBD2	.	CASSPRTSGSYEQYF	TGTGCCAGCAGCCCGCGGACTAGCGGCTCCTACGAGCAGTACTTC
TRBJ2-6	TRBV18	TRBD1	.	CASSPQGAASGANVLTF	TGTGCCAGCTCACCCCAGGGGGCAGCTTCTGGGGCCAACGTCCTGACTTTC
TRBJ1-4	TRBV19	.	.	CASSIGQGTSTNEKLFF	TGTGCCAGTAGTATAGGGCAGGGAACGTCAACTAATGAAAAACTGTTTTTT
TRBJ2-2	TRBV5-1	.	.	CASSLGARGYITGELFF	TGCGCCAGCAGCTTGGGCGCCAGGGGTTATATCACCGGGGAGCTGTTTTTT
TRBJ1-5	TRBV18	TRBD1	.	CASSPQGAPQPQHF	TGTGCCAGCTCACCCCAGGGGGCGCCTCAGCCCCAGCATTTT
TRBJ2-7	TRBV25-1	.	.	CASSDPGLGSYEQYF	TGTGCCAGCAGTGACCCGGGACTGGGCTCCTACGAGCAGTACTTC
TRBJ2-3	TRBV6-5	TRBD1	once	CASSSGQGADTQYF	TGTGCCAGCAGCTCGGGACAGGGGGCAGATACGCAGTATTTT
TRBJ2-1	TRBV6-4	.	.	CASSGLASPVNEQFF	TGTGCCAGCAGTGGCCTAGCGTCTCCTGTCAATGAGCAGTTCTTC
TRBJ1-1	TRBV5-6	TRBD1	.	CASSLSRRGLGSTEAFF	TGTGCCAGCAGCTTGTCTAGGAGGGGGCTAGGGAGCACTGAAGCTTTCTTT
TRBJ2-7	TRBV6-1	.	.	CASSERVSYEQYF	TGTGCCAGCAGTGAACGGGTGTCCTACGAGCAGTACTTC
TRBJ2-1	TRBV10-2	TRBD2	.	CASRIAGGSSYNEQFF	TGCGCCAGCAGAATAGCGGGGGGAAGCTCCTACAATGAGCAGTTCTTC
TRBJ1-1	TRBV27	TRBD1	few	CASSLAGGGTEAFF	TGTGCCAGCAGTTTAGCAGGGGGCGGGACTGAAGCTTTCTTT
TRBJ2-7	TRBV18	TRBD1	.	CASSPRQGTTESYEQYF	TGTGCCAGCTCACCAAGACAGGGGACAACAGAGTCCTACGAGCAGTACTTC
TRBJ2-2	TRBV14	.	.	CASSHDLYSYTGELFF	TGTGCCAGCAGCCACGATTTGTACAGCTACACCGGGGAGCTGTTTTTT